Shown below are 19 T cell receptor beta chains from a single sample sequenced in a study of shared clonotypes between healthy human individuals. Only in-frame clones appear in the TCRdb table, and some are missing; sequencing was by immunoSEQ multiplex PCR. The table includes some 2 million clones, 85% to 95% detected once. Sequenced sample: naive CD4+ T cells sorted from blood. Regarding subset: CD45RA+ positively selected. Receptors originate from a man aged 18 to 30 in good health.

V and J are TRBV5-5 and TRBJ2-7; D is uncertain. The CDR3 totals 13 residues. CDR1 and CDR2 from the germline V gene are SGHKS and YYEKEE (reference sequence). Trimming took 5 bases from V and 0 from J, leaving 9 bases between them. The CDR3 region is CASRSVSSYEQYF. As DNA, the CDR3 is TGTGCCAGCAGGTCTGTGAGCTCCTACGAGCAGTACTTC.

CDR3 in DNA: TGTGCCAGCAGCTGGGGTCGGGAGACCCAGTACTTC. Its translation: CASSWGRETQYF. The chain combines TRBV2 with TRBJ2-5; no clear D gene. This CDR3 contains 12 residues. V dropped 6 bases and J dropped 5 bases, with 10 bases sitting between them. The germline V gene encodes CDR1 SNHLY and CDR2 FYNNEI.

The chain links TRBV10-2 to TRBJ1-5; possibly TRBD1 for D (6 bases). The CDR3 consists of 13 residues. V gave up 6 bases and J gave up 7 bases, with 13 bases separating them. The germline CDR1 and CDR2 sequences are WSHSY and SAAADI. The CDR3 nucleotides read TGCGCCAGCAGCATACAGGGCGGGCAGCCCCAGCATTTT. Translating it yields CASSIQGGQPQHF.

Turning to this clone: Distinct nucleotide sequences in the sample also encode this CDR3. The genes are TRBV30 and TRBJ1-1; no firm D call. Germline V gives CDR1 GTSNPN, CDR2 SVGIG (reference sequence). The CDR3 runs 12 residues. Trimming removed 1 base from V and 4 bases from J, with 7 bases in between. For the CDR3, the DNA is TGTGCCTGGAGTGGCCGTGGCACTGAAGCTTTCTTT. Protein: CAWSGRGTEAFF.

Here the CDR3 DNA reads TGTGCCAGTAGTCCATCGGGACAGTTGAACAATCAGCCCCAGCATTTT. Translating gives CASSPSGQLNNQPQHF. The chain uses TRBV19 and TRBJ1-5; TRBD1 matches at 7 bases. V gave up 5 bases and J gave up 3 bases; unmatched junction bases: 10. The CDR3 is made up of 16 amino acids. Per the germline V gene, CDR1 is LNHDA and CDR2 is SQIVND (reference sequence).

V usage is TRBV5-1 and J usage is TRBJ1-4; D may be TRBD1 (6 bases). From germline, CDR1 is SGHRS and CDR2 YFSETQ. V lost 4 bases, J lost 3 bases, and 16 bases lay in between. This CDR3 comprises 16 residues. The CDR3 DNA is TGCGCCAGCAGCGCGGGAGGACAGAACTCTAATGAAAAACTGTTTTTT. Its translation is CASSAGGQNSNEKLFF.

About this clone itself: This same CDR3 is encoded by further DNA sequences in the sample. The CDR3 bases are TGTGCCTGGAGTGTAGGGGGCGAGACTGAAGCTTTCTTT. Translating it yields CAWSVGGETEAFF. This rearrangement joins TRBV30 to TRBJ1-1; 7 bases are a match to TRBD1. Losses at the gene ends were 0 bases for V and 5 bases for J; bases not matched to a gene: 3. CDR3 length: 13 residues. Germline CDR1 reads GTSNPN; CDR2 reads SVGIG (reference sequence).

The rearrangement links TRBV18 to TRBJ2-1, with 14 bases lining up with TRBD2. This CDR3 spans 16 amino acids. Germline assignment: CDR1 KGHSH and CDR2 LQKENI. V lost 3 bases, J lost 5 bases, and 3 bases stayed unmatched. CDR3 bases: TGTGCCAGCTCACCCCCGACTAGCGGGAGGGACAATGAGCAGTTCTTC. Its protein product is CASSPPTSGRDNEQFF.

The gene calls are TRBV27 and TRBJ2-7; 7 bases agree with TRBD1. Trimming removed 6 bases from V and 3 bases from J; junction bases left unmatched: 5. Germline V gene data show CDR1 as MNHEY and CDR2 as SMNVEV (reference sequence). The CDR3 consists of 13 residues. The CDR3 loop reads CASRGTAYYEQYF. The DNA for the CDR3 is TGTGCCAGCAGAGGGACAGCTTACTACGAGCAGTACTTC.

J is TRBJ2-2 and V is TRBV28, with TRBD1 matching over 9 bases. Germline trimming cut 5 bases from V and 6 bases from J; bases unmatched to any gene: 7. CDR1 is MDHEN, CDR2 SYDVKM, per germline. CDR3 length equals 15 residues. As DNA, the CDR3 is TGTGCCAGCAGTCCAGGGGACAGGGATGCCGGGGAGCTGTTTTTT. The encoded protein is CASSPGDRDAGELFF.

The chain has TRBV9 and TRBJ1-4; D is ambiguous. Trimming left V 3 bases short and J 7 bases short, with 10 bases between. This CDR3 comprises 13 residues. Germline V gives CDR1 SGDLS, CDR2 YYNGEE. CDR3 in DNA: TGTGCCAGCAGCGCCGGTTTGGGTGAAAAACTGTTTTTT. Amino acid sequence: CASSAGLGEKLFF.

Regarding this clone: This same CDR3 is encoded by further DNA sequences in the sample. The CDR3 region is CASSLASNEQFF. The DNA for the CDR3 is TGCGCCAGCAGCTTGGCCAGCAATGAGCAGTTCTTC. The chain couples TRBV5-1 to TRBJ2-1; unclear D gene. V dropped 0 bases and J dropped 6 bases, with 4 bases sitting between them. The V gene's germline CDR1 is SGHRS and CDR2 YFSETQ. The CDR3 consists of 12 residues.

For the CDR3, the DNA is TGCGCCAGCAGCCCCGAACCTCACAATGAGCAGTTCTTC. Its translation is CASSPEPHNEQFF. The chain carries TRBV5-1 and TRBJ2-1; D remains unclear. The CDR3 is made up of 13 amino acids. CDR1 SGHRS and CDR2 YFSETQ come from the germline V gene. Trimming removed 4 bases at V and 5 bases at J, with 10 bases between. Looking up the rest from reference TRBV5-1 and TRBJ2-1 gives the full variable domain: KAGVTQTPRYLIKTRGQQVTLSCSPISGHRSVSWYQQTPGQGLQFLFEYFSETQRNKGNFPGRFSGRQFSNSRSEMNVSTLELGDSALYLCASSPEPHNEQFFGPGTRLTVL.

The chain carries TRBV6-5 and TRBJ1-1, with a possible D match to TRBD1 (6 bases). The germline CDR1 and CDR2 sequences are MNHEY and SVGAGI. The CDR3 spans 15 residues. V lost 8 bases, J lost 3 bases, and 19 bases lay in between. CDR3 bases: TGTGCCAGCGCGACAGGAGCATTGGGGTACACTGAAGCTTTCTTT. Protein sequence: CASATGALGYTEAFF.

The chain joins TRBV5-8 to TRBJ1-2, with D hard to call. Trimming pared 6 bases from V and 8 bases from J, leaving 17 bases between. The CDR3 is made up of 13 amino acids. Germline CDR1 SGHTS, CDR2 YDEGEE. CDR3 region: CASNFGRLEGYTF. Written as DNA, the CDR3 is TGTGCCAGCAACTTTGGGCGCTTGGAGGGCTACACCTTC.

This clone was observed once. The chain combines TRBV18 with TRBJ1-2; 8 bases are shared with TRBD1. The CDR3 loop spans 14 amino acids. J lost 8 bases, V lost 2 bases, and 7 bases had no gene match. Germline V CDR1 and CDR2: KGHSH, LQKENI. The CDR3 region has the DNA TGTGCCAGCTCACCAGAGACAGGGGTACGGGGCTACACCTTC. Translated: CASSPETGVRGYTF. Together with reference TRBV18 and TRBJ1-2, the CDR3 gives the full variable domain: NAGVMQNPRHLVRRRGQEARLRCSPMKGHSHVYWYRQLPEEGLKFMVYLQKENIIDESGMPKERFSAEFPKEGPSILRIQQVVRGDSAAYFCASSPETGVRGYTFGSGTRLTVV.

The CDR3 sequence: CASRDYPEGNEQFF. CDR3 in DNA: TGTGCCAGCAGAGACTACCCGGAAGGCAATGAGCAGTTCTTC. This chain connects TRBV6-5 to TRBJ2-1; the D gene is possibly TRBD2 (5 bases). The CDR3 spans 14 residues. Trimming removed 6 bases at V and 6 bases at J, with 15 bases between. Germline V gene sequence: CDR1 MNHEY, CDR2 SVGAGI.

The rearrangement joins TRBV9 to TRBJ2-1; the D gene is possibly TRBD1 (6 bases). The CDR3 is made up of 16 amino acids. Trimming pared 0 bases from V and 4 bases from J, leaving 14 bases between. Germline V gene data show CDR1 as SGDLS and CDR2 as YYNGEE. The CDR3 protein is CASSVATTGAYNEQFF. The CDR3, as DNA: TGTGCCAGCAGCGTAGCCACGACAGGAGCTTACAATGAGCAGTTCTTC.

This sequence joins TRBV30 and TRBJ1-2, with a tentative D call TRBD1 (6 bases). Germline CDR1 GTSNPN, CDR2 SVGIG (reference sequence). CDR3 length equals 15 residues. Trimming cost V 4 bases and J 0 bases, with 15 bases left between them. CDR3 region: CAWTLKRGANYGYTF. The CDR3 region has the DNA TGTGCCTGGACGCTAAAAAGGGGGGCTAACTATGGCTACACCTTC.